This is a list of T cell receptor beta chains from one sample in a study of T cells after yellow fever vaccination. A single record per CDR3 protein comes from TCRdb applying MiXCR to the 5' RACE reads. The data show 620,000 or so distinct CDR3 sequences, less than 20% seen once. The source was PBMCs, collected 5 to 6 days after the first yellow fever vaccination. The receptors here all came from a man aged 18 to 29 who received the YFV17D yellow fever vaccine. Both conserved end residues are part of each CDR3. The D gene is left open where the match is weak. Part of the rows lack a size; the others show once, few, many or a class for expanded clones.

clone size,J gene,D gene,V gene,CDR3 protein,CDR3 DNA
medium-sized,TRBJ2-1,TRBD2,TRBV7-3,CASSVGLAGNNEQFF,TGTGCCAGCAGCGTTGGACTAGCGGGTAACAATGAGCAGTTCTTC
-,TRBJ1-4,TRBD1,TRBV5-1,CASSFGTGLIGNEKLFF,TGCGCCAGCAGCTTTGGGACAGGGTTGATTGGAAATGAAAAACTGTTTTTT
-,TRBJ2-2,-,TRBV6-5,CASSYDGTSAGELFF,TGTGCCAGCAGTTACGATGGGACATCCGCCGGGGAGCTGTTTTTT
few,TRBJ2-3,-,TRBV20-1,CSATRGPTDTQYF,TGCAGTGCCACCCGGGGGCCCACAGATACGCAGTATTTT
-,TRBJ2-5,-,TRBV19,CASSTSAGETQYF,TGTGCCAGTAGTACGAGTGCGGGAGAGACCCAGTACTTC
few,TRBJ1-3,-,TRBV29-1,CSVTPRAGNTIYF,TGCAGCGTTACCCCGAGGGCTGGAAACACCATATATTTT
-,TRBJ2-3,-,TRBV18,CASSPGTEQYTQYF,TGTGCCAGCTCACCCGGCACGGAACAATATACGCAGTATTTT
few,TRBJ1-5,TRBD1,TRBV6-2/TRBV6-3,CASSWGQASNQPQHF,TGTGCCAGCAGTTGGGGACAGGCTAGCAATCAGCCCCAGCATTTT
few,TRBJ1-1,TRBD1,TRBV29-1,CSVEGDRGNTEAFF,TGCAGCGTTGAAGGGGACAGGGGGAACACTGAAGCTTTCTTT
-,TRBJ2-1,TRBD2,TRBV27,CASSHSGGAPYNEQFF,TGTGCCAGCAGTCATAGCGGGGGGGCCCCCTACAATGAGCAGTTCTTC
many,TRBJ2-2,-,TRBV6-2/TRBV6-3,CAASGVTGTGELFF,TGTGCCGCCTCCGGGGTGACCGGCACCGGGGAGCTGTTTTTT
-,TRBJ1-6,TRBD1,TRBV4-3,CASSQGTGGSYNSPLHF,TGCGCCAGCAGCCAGGGTACAGGGGGATCCTATAATTCACCCCTCCACTTT
few,TRBJ1-4,TRBD1,TRBV20-1,CSARDLGQDEKLFF,TGCAGTGCTAGAGATCTCGGACAGGATGAAAAACTGTTTTTT
few,TRBJ1-1,-,TRBV12-5,CASGRALNTEAFF,TGTGCTAGTGGAAGAGCCTTGAACACTGAAGCTTTCTTT
-,TRBJ2-6,TRBD1,TRBV7-9,CASSSDRATAGANVLTF,TGTGCCAGCAGCTCCGACAGGGCTACGGCTGGGGCCAACGTCCTGACTTTC
-,TRBJ2-6,-,TRBV2,CASTETGTTSGANVLTF,TGTGCCAGCACCGAGACAGGGACTACCTCTGGGGCCAACGTCCTGACTTTC
few,TRBJ2-1,-,TRBV7-3,CASSSPRGLSYNEQFF,TGTGCCAGCAGCTCACCCCGGGGCTTGTCCTACAATGAGCAGTTCTTC
-,TRBJ2-6,-,TRBV5-1,CASSPYSSGANVLTF,TGCGCCAGCAGCCCGTACTCCTCTGGGGCCAACGTCCTGACTTTC
-,TRBJ1-6,-,TRBV5-5,CASSLWGLAVIHPLHF,TGTGCCAGCAGCTTGTGGGGGCTGGCGGTAATTCATCCCCTCCACTTT
few,TRBJ2-7,TRBD2,TRBV4-1,CASRRTSGASYEQYF,TGCGCCAGCAGGCGGACTAGCGGGGCTTCCTACGAGCAGTACTTC
many,TRBJ1-4,-,TRBV12-3/TRBV12-4,CASTPGTVEKLFF,TGTGCCAGCACCCCCGGGACGGTTGAAAAACTGTTTTTT
many,TRBJ2-1,-,TRBV2,CASSESPSYNEQFF,TGTGCCAGCTCTGAAAGCCCTTCCTACAATGAGCAGTTCTTC
few,TRBJ2-2,-,TRBV7-9,CASSIAGLVGELFF,TGTGCCAGCAGCATCGCAGGGTTGGTCGGGGAGCTGTTTTTT
many,TRBJ2-1,-,TRBV7-2,CASSPKGGMYNEQFF,TGTGCCAGCAGCCCCAAAGGGGGGATGTACAATGAGCAGTTCTTC
-,TRBJ1-5,-,TRBV7-2,CASSAGYEAQPQHF,TGTGCCAGCAGCGCGGGGTACGAGGCTCAGCCCCAGCATTTT
-,TRBJ2-1,TRBD2,TRBV4-3,CASSQVVPSGGASEQFF,TGCGCCAGCAGCCAAGTGGTGCCTAGCGGGGGGGCAAGTGAGCAGTTCTTC
-,TRBJ2-7,-,TRBV5-4,CASSLDRYSYEQYF,TGTGCCAGCAGCTTGGACAGATACTCCTACGAGCAGTACTTC
-,TRBJ2-3,-,TRBV9,CASSEREDPDTQYF,TGTGCCAGCAGCGAGAGGGAGGACCCAGATACGCAGTATTTT
-,TRBJ1-5,-,TRBV18,CASSKTGYSNQPQHF,TGTGCCAGCTCCAAGACAGGCTATAGCAATCAGCCCCAGCATTTT
-,TRBJ2-3,-,TRBV7-3,CASRFSGSTDTQYF,TGTGCCAGCCGCTTTTCGGGAAGCACAGATACGCAGTATTTT
-,TRBJ1-6,TRBD1,TRBV6-1,CASSTGGGSYNSPLHF,TGTGCCAGCTCCACAGGGGGGGGCTCCTATAATTCACCCCTCCACTTT
-,TRBJ2-5,TRBD1,TRBV12-3/TRBV12-4,CASSQTGEETQYF,TGTGCCAGCAGTCAGACAGGGGAAGAGACCCAGTACTTC
few,TRBJ2-3,TRBD2,TRBV7-2,CASSLGGLVRDTQYF,TGTGCCAGCAGCCTCGGGGGACTAGTTAGGGATACGCAGTATTTT
-,TRBJ2-5,TRBD2,TRBV6-1,CASSGGSLAGQETQYF,TGTGCCAGCAGTGGAGGGTCTCTAGCGGGGCAAGAGACCCAGTACTTC
-,TRBJ2-7,-,TRBV27,CASNFLGPTYEQYF,TGTGCCAGCAATTTTTTAGGGCCTACCTACGAGCAGTACTTC
-,TRBJ2-3,TRBD1,TRBV6-5,CASDDGQGGQYF,TGTGCCAGCGACGACGGACAGGGGGGCCAGTATTTT
-,TRBJ2-2,-,TRBV3-1,CASSQAGAAGELFF,TGTGCCAGCAGCCAAGCAGGGGCGGCCGGGGAGCTGTTTTTT
many,TRBJ2-5,-,TRBV12-3/TRBV12-4,CASSRTGQETQYF,TGTGCCAGCAGCCGGACGGGCCAAGAGACCCAGTACTTC
-,TRBJ2-5,-,TRBV7-2,CASSLHDGASGETQYF,TGTGCCAGCAGCTTACATGATGGGGCCTCGGGGGAGACCCAGTACTTC